This TCR beta chain was documented in a study of technical replicates of blood from a handful of donors (dated by TCRdb to about 2017). Libraries came from the immunoSEQ multiplex PCR assay. Drawn from immuneACCESS, this table holds only the in-frame rearrangements with V and J called that TCRdb kept. Clones are partly lost; checked studies trace under half to an unresolved V gene and leave the rest unexplained. For this sample there are tens of thousands of clones; 70% to 90% appear just once. The ten largest clones capture just over 5% of the sample. In this sample, this clone turned up once. This receptor's antigen is unknown. No clone much larger than this one lies a single base away; base qualities are absent. CDR1 and CDR2, looked up from the germline V gene, are MNHEY and SVGAGI. The junction shows trimming of 8 bases on V and 4 bases on J, and the gene matches do not reach 3 bases of it. Including cysteine and phenylalanine, the CDR3 has 12 amino acids. Solely the CDR3 DNA is kept, with 36 bases framed from the first base.

The specimen sequenced was PBMCs. The sequence derives from a human donor in good health. Some clones in this sample may be carry-over from other donors' samples. Here the chain combines TRBV6-5 and TRBJ1-2; TRBD1 agrees with 8 junctional bases. This receptor carries the CDR3 CASYGQGYGYTF. The DNA is as follows: TGTGCCAGCTATGGACAGGGCTATGGCTACACCTTC.